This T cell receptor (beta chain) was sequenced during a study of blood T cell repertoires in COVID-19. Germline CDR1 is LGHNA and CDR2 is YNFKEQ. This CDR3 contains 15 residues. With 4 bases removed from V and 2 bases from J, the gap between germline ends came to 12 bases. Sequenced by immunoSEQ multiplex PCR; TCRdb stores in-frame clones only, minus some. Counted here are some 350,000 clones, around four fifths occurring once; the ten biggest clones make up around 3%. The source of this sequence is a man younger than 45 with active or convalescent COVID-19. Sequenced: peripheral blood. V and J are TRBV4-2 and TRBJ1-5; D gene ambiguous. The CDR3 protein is CASSPSGMGNQPQHF. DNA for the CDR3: TGTGCCAGCAGCCCGAGCGGGATGGGCAATCAGCCCCAGCATTTT.